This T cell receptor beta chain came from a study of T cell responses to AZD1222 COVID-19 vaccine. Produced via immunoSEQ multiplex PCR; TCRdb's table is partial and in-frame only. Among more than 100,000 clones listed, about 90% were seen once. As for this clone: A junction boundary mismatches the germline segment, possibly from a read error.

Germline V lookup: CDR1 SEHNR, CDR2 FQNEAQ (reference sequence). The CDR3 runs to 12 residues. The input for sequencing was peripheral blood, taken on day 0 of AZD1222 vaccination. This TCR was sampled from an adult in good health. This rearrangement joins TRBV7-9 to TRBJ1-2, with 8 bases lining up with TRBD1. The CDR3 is CASSLKTGAGDF. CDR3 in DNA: TGTGCCAGCAGCTTGAAGACAGGGGCGGGAGACTTC.